This T cell receptor (beta chain) was captured by sequencing in a study of Ad26.COV2.S vaccination and SARS-CoV-2 variants (dated by TCRdb to the early 2020s). Regarding the complete study: Vaccine-arm donors were drawn from COV1001, a multicentre, randomized, double-blind, placebo-controlled phase I-IIa trial of Ad26.COV2.S in healthy adults. Sequencing of the TCRbeta repertoire served to evaluate the specificity and breadth of SARS-CoV-2-reactive T cell receptors following Ad26.COV2.S vaccination. A total of about 30 samples were included in the TCR-sequenced set, comprising around 20 Ad26.COV2.S vaccine recipients, 5 placebo recipients and 8 SARS-CoV-2 convalescent individuals. Trial participants were randomized into five groups of five: low-dose or high-dose Ad26.COV2.S given once or twice, or placebo on both occasions. Ad26.COV2.S was given intramuscularly at 5x10^10 or 1x10^11 viral particles, as a single shot or as two shots 56 days apart. Investigators remained blinded to trial group allocation during experiments and outcome assessment. Findings and caveats that apply to the study as a whole: The study was not powered for comparison of responses between vaccine doses or regimens. Comparable non-spike TCR breadth was observed between vaccine and placebo recipients, consistent with only spike being contained in the vaccine. After vaccination, spike-specific CD8+ and CD4+ T cell responses were reported to show substantial breadth. Ad26.COV2.S recipients had higher spike-specific TCR breadth than placebo recipients (P = 0.0014). The authors noted that total T cell responses may have been underestimated by the TCR breadth and depth analyses.

The immunoSEQ Assay was used to sequence TCRbeta CDR3 regions. After extraction, genomic DNA underwent amplification by bias-controlled multiplex PCR, followed by high-throughput sequencing. As for how the authors treated the data: To quantify the absolute abundance of every unique TCRbeta CDR3 region, sequences were collapsed and filtered. T cell fraction was estimated by normalizing TCRbeta template counts to usable DNA, with usable DNA measured through amplification of reference genes found in all nucleated cells. Repertoire TCRs were annotated as SARS-CoV-2-specific by exact matching of V gene, CDR3 amino acid sequence and J gene to a known reactive TCR set. The reference SARS-CoV-2 TCR set was obtained from MIRA and was filtered for enrichment in COVID-19-positive ImmuneCODE repertoires, whereby public or cross-reactive TCRs were removed. Using the MIRA antigens, annotated TCRs were further analysed by specific ORF or by position within an ORF. Depth was the summed frequency of annotated unique rearrangements, while breadth was defined as annotated unique rearrangements over total unique productive rearrangements. Group comparisons of TCR breadth used two-sided Wilcoxon rank-sum tests. The table was pulled from immuneACCESS by TCRdb, which kept in-frame rearrangements only. Such tables lose some clones; where checked, under half of the loss comes from unresolved V genes, and the rest has no known cause. From that table come the V and J calls and clone size; the DNA was used to work out D and trimming. The sample profile shows 440,000 or so clones; around 90% of them were found once. The ten most abundant clones make up about 4.4% of the sample.

The CDR1 and CDR2 encoded by the germline V gene are SGDLS and YYNGEE. Trimming accounts for 3 bases at V and 1 base at J, while the number of junction bases matched to no gene is 10. Taken from cysteine to phenylalanine, the CDR3 has 19 residues. The CDR3 DNA has 57 bases and is translated from base 1. Worth noting for this clone: Its antigen is unknown. No much larger clone is present one base from it, and per-base qualities are unavailable.

This specimen's treatment or condition label, interpreted: roughly 19 received Ad26.COV2.S at low or high dose, single or two shots; about 5 received placebo; per-sample allocation not given. Repertoires of vaccine and placebo recipients were sequenced from samples taken on day 63 after the first injection. Between 29 July and 7 August 2020, Cohort 1b enrolled around 25 adults aged 18-55 years at one site in Boston, USA. As a vaccine, Ad26.COV2.S was a replication-incompetent adenovirus type 26 vector that expressed a prefusion-stabilized SARS-CoV-2 spike protein derived from the original Wuhan strain.

Source: peripheral blood, taken in a trial of Ad26.COV2.S vaccine versus placebo. The TCR was taken from a person aged 18-60 years who received the Ad26.COV2.S COVID-19 vaccine or a placebo. The V and J segments used are TRBV9 and TRBJ2-2; 12 bases in the junction line up with TRBD2. The bases read TGTGCCAGCAGCGGAACAATCCTAGCGGGAGGGATGAACACCGGGGAGCTGTTTTTT. Its amino acids are CASSGTILAGGMNTGELFF.